A selection of T cell receptor beta chains follows, all from one sample in a study of T-cell memory formation after mild COVID-19. Each CDR3 protein is one row after TCRdb ran MiXCR on the 5' RACE reads. The sample has just over 60,000 distinct CDR3 sequences, about a tenth seen once; the top ten hold about 1.1%. The sequenced sample was PBMCs or a T cell subset sorted from them (not recorded which). These receptors were taken from a man aged 18 to 30 who had mild COVID-19 (a few samples of this study predate the infection). Cell type and time point are not known. Each CDR3 is given without its conserved first and last residue. A D gene is named only where the DNA matches it firmly.

TRBV20-1,TRBJ1-5,NA,SAPDTDRFYSNQPQH
TRBV7-2,TRBJ1-1,NA,ASSLVGENTEAF
TRBV5-1,TRBJ2-2,NA,ASSFRGDTGELF
TRBV4-2,TRBJ2-5,NA,ASSQDPGPGTQY
TRBV11-3,TRBJ2-2,NA,ASSLAHGGSLITGELF
TRBV5-1,TRBJ2-3,TRBD1,ASSLMDRGTDTQY
TRBV5-1,TRBJ2-7,NA,ASSPIGGRDEQY
TRBV12-3/TRBV12-4,TRBJ2-7,NA,ASSLGFAPYEQY
TRBV11-2,TRBJ2-7,TRBD2,ASSLAGGNYEQY
TRBV28,TRBJ2-7,NA,ASSLEQGLLFYEQY
TRBV7-9,TRBJ2-2,NA,ASSLTSSVTGELF
TRBV2,TRBJ2-7,NA,ASSDRYEQY
TRBV11-2,TRBJ2-3,NA,ASSLGGGPDTQY
TRBV30,TRBJ1-2,NA,AWSVRGYYGYT
TRBV30,TRBJ2-5,NA,AWTPFGRETQY
TRBV2,TRBJ1-5,NA,ASSGGPGQPQH
TRBV11-2,TRBJ2-7,TRBD2,ASTAGTSGYEQY
TRBV4-1,TRBJ2-3,NA,ASSQRDDTQY